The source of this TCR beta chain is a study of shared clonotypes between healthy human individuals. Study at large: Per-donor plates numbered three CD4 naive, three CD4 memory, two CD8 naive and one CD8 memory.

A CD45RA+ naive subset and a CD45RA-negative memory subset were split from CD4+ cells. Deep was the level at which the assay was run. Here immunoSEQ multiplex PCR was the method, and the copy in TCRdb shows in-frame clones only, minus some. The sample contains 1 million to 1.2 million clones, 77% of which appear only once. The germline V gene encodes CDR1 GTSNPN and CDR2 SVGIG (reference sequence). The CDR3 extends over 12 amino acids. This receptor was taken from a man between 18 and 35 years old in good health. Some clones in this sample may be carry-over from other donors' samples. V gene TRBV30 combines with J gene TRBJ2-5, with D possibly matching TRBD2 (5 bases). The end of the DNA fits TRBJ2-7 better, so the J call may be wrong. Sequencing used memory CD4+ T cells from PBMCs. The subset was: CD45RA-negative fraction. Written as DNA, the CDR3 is TGTGCCTGGAGTGCGGGCGGGCACGAGCAGTACTTC. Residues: CAWSAGGHEQYF.